The 23 T cell receptor beta chains below come from one sample, sequenced in a study of cytomegalovirus exposure and HLA in healthy donors. The PCR was carried out with 60 Vbeta primers and 13 Jbeta primers. Repertoires were generated with immunoSEQ multiplex PCR, while TCRdb's copy carries only in-frame clones and drops some. The data show 95,000 to 150,000 clones, 66% seen once. Sequencing used PBMCs. The receptors derive from a man younger than 35 in good health and CMV-seronegative.

The genes are TRBV6-4 and TRBJ2-1; perhaps TRBD2 as D (6 bases). Looked up from germline, CDR1 is MRHNA and CDR2 is SNTAGT. Trimming cost V 5 bases and J 6 bases, with 14 bases left between them. This CDR3 is built from 14 residues. The CDR3 coding sequence is TGTGCCAGCAGTCGACTAGGTGAACGCAATGAGCAGTTCTTC. Its translation is CASSRLGERNEQFF.

The chain links TRBV21-1 to TRBJ1-5; TRBD1 is the table's D call, not checked against the DNA. TRBV21-1 is termed a pseudogene. The length of the CDR3 is 17 residues. The CDR3 spells CASSSLNRTGGEQPQHF. In nucleotides, the CDR3 is TGTGCCAGCAGCTCCTTAAACCGGACAGGGGGTGAACAGCCCCAGCATTTT.

The sample holds a few counts of this clone. This sequence joins TRBV5-6 and TRBJ2-1, with TRBD2 matching 11 bases. There are 16 residues in the CDR3. V lost 2 bases and J lost 5; bases outside the gene matches: 6. Germline CDR1 and CDR2: SGHDT and YYEEEE. In DNA, the CDR3 is TGTGCCAGCAGCTTCTACCGACTAGCGGGGCACAATGAGCAGTTCTTC. Translated, it gives CASSFYRLAGHNEQFF.

The V and J genes are TRBV4-3 and TRBJ1-5; D ambiguous. The length of the CDR3 is 15 residues. V was cut by 0 bases and J by 9 bases, with 15 bases left in between. Germline CDR1 LGHNA, CDR2 YSLEER. The CDR3 DNA is TGCGCCAGCAGCCAAGACCCCGCAGATTATCTGCCCCAGCATTTT. This encodes CASSQDPADYLPQHF.

V is TRBV5-1 and J is TRBJ2-6; D might be TRBD1 (6 bases). With 6 bases removed from V and 3 bases from J, the gap between germline ends came to 10 bases. Germline V CDR1 and CDR2: SGHRS, YFSETQ. This CDR3 comprises 14 residues. The CDR3 sequence: CASNPGHGANVLTF. CDR3 bases: TGCGCCAGCAACCCGGGACATGGGGCCAACGTCCTGACTTTC.

The sample holds a few counts of this clone. This chain links TRBV30 with TRBJ2-5; possibly TRBD2 for D (6 bases). The length of the CDR3 is 16 residues. Trimming removed 0 bases from V and 5 bases from J, with 19 bases in between. Germline CDR1 reads GTSNPN; CDR2 reads SVGIG (reference sequence). CDR3 sequence reads: CAWSVRRGFASETQYF. DNA for the CDR3: TGTGCCTGGAGTGTTAGGAGGGGCTTTGCGTCGGAGACCCAGTACTTC.

CDR3 sequence (DNA): TGCGCCAGCAGCCAAGAATGGGGGGAGGGCTATGGCTACACCTTC. Its translation is CASSQEWGEGYGYTF. V gene TRBV4-3 combines with J gene TRBJ1-2, with a tentative D call TRBD1 (5 bases). The V end was cut by 0 bases, the J end by 4 bases, with 12 bases between. CDR3 size: 15 residues. Germline loops: CDR1 LGHNA, CDR2 YSLEER.

The genes are TRBV5-6 and TRBJ2-3; 10 bases map to TRBD2. Germline CDR1 and CDR2: SGHDT and YYEEEE. CDR3 length: 17 amino acids. The V and J ends lost 0 bases and 6 bases, in that order; junction bases with no gene match: 10. The CDR3: CASSLGLAGAHRDTQYF. CDR3 nucleotide sequence: TGTGCCAGCAGCTTGGGGCTAGCGGGGGCACATAGGGATACGCAGTATTTT.

Turning to this clone: The junction departs from germline at one end; a sequencing error may be responsible. The chain carries TRBV30 and TRBJ2-7; D is undetermined. The CDR3 length is 11 residues. Germline V gene lookup returns CDR1 GTSNPN and CDR2 SVGIG (reference sequence). The CDR3 spells CAWSSRDSKCF. In DNA, the CDR3 is TGTGCCTGGAGTTCTCGAGACTCCAAGTGCTTC.

The V gene is TRBV5-1, the J gene TRBJ1-1; no reliable D call. Germline-derived CDR1 and CDR2 are SGHRS and YFSETQ. V lost 2 bases to trimming and J lost 8 bases, with 19 bases between them. The CDR3 is 15 residues long. The CDR3 loop reads CASSLDPKSGFEAFF. The CDR3, as DNA: TGCGCCAGCAGCTTAGACCCCAAGTCGGGTTTCGAAGCTTTCTTT. The full variable domain, completed using reference TRBV5-1 and TRBJ1-1, is KAGVTQTPRYLIKTRGQQVTLSCSPISGHRSVSWYQQTPGQGLQFLFEYFSETQRNKGNFPGRFSGRQFSNSRSEMNVSTLELGDSALYLCASSLDPKSGFEAFFGQGTRLTVV.

The chain has TRBV11-3 and TRBJ2-1; 13 positions agree with TRBD2. The V and J ends lost 4 bases and 3 bases, in that order; junction bases with no gene match: 12. The V gene's germline CDR1 is SGHNT and CDR2 YENEEA. This CDR3 is 19 amino acids long. CDR3 residues: CASSSSGTSGVQHYNEQFF. The CDR3 region has the DNA TGTGCCAGCAGCTCATCCGGGACTAGCGGGGTCCAACACTACAATGAGCAGTTCTTC.

The V and J genes are TRBV7-2 and TRBJ2-5; 9 nucleotides agree with TRBD2. Germline V gene lookup returns CDR1 SGHTA and CDR2 FQGNSA. The CDR3 is 16 residues long. V lost 5 bases to trimming and J lost 7 bases; unmatched junction nucleotides: 14. Written as DNA, the CDR3 is TGTGCCAGCAGCCCGGGGGGAGCGGGGGGCCGGTCGACCCAGTACTTC. As protein: CASSPGGAGGRSTQYF. Complete variable domain (other parts from reference TRBV7-2 and TRBJ2-5): GAGVSQSPSNKVTEKGKDVELRCDPISGHTALYWYRQSLGQGLEFLIYFQGNSAPDKSGLPSDRFSAERTGGSVSTLTIQRTQQEDSAVYLCASSPGGAGGRSTQYFGPGTRLLVL.

V and J are TRBV7-2 and TRBJ2-7; D is possibly TRBD1 (5 bases). Trimming removed 5 bases from V and 0 bases from J, with 11 bases in between. CDR1 is SGHTA and CDR2 is FQGNSA in the germline V gene. CDR3 length: 14 amino acids. The CDR3 protein is CASSPGRYSYEQYF. CDR3 nucleotide sequence: TGTGCCAGCAGCCCAGGGCGTTACTCCTACGAGCAGTACTTC.

This sequence joins TRBV5-1 and TRBJ1-2, with TRBD1 matching 8 bases. Per the germline V gene, CDR1 is SGHRS and CDR2 is YFSETQ. CDR3 length equals 15 residues. V gave up 5 bases and J gave up 8 bases; unmatched junction bases: 14. The CDR3, as DNA: TGCGCCAGCAGGGCGCAGGGGGCGCAATGGTCCGGCTACACCTTC. Protein product: CASRAQGAQWSGYTF.

This chain links TRBV10-1 with TRBJ1-1; D may be TRBD1 (6 bases). Per germline, CDR1 WNHNN and CDR2 SYGVQD (reference sequence). This CDR3 region has 18 residues. The V and J ends lost 5 bases and 0 bases respectively, with 22 bases between them. CDR3: CASSSTHRAEPMNTEAFF. CDR3 nucleotide sequence: TGCGCCAGCAGTTCAACCCACAGGGCCGAACCAATGAACACTGAAGCTTTCTTT.

This clone occurred a few times. The rearrangement links TRBV5-1 to TRBJ2-1; 9 nucleotides agree with TRBD1. CDR1 and CDR2 (germline): SGHRS, YFSETQ. V was clipped by 4 bases and J by 2 bases; unmatched bases: 7. CDR3 length equals 16 residues. The CDR3 DNA follows: TGCGCCAGCAGCCCATCGACAGGGGGGACCTACAATGAGCAGTTCTTC. This encodes CASSPSTGGTYNEQFF.

This clone was found a few times. The V call is TRBV5-6, the J call TRBJ1-2; 11 positions agree with TRBD1. The CDR3 is made up of 16 amino acids. The V segment lost 5 bases and the J segment 5 bases; nucleotides outside the gene matches: 11. Germline loops: CDR1 SGHDT, CDR2 YYEEEE. The CDR3 is CASRAGQGAWEYGYTF. CDR3 DNA: TGTGCCAGCAGGGCAGGACAGGGGGCGTGGGAGTATGGCTACACCTTC.

The chain joins TRBV20-1 to TRBJ1-2, with TRBD1 as a possible D gene (6 bases). Germline CDR1 and CDR2: DFQATT and SNEGSKA (reference sequence). V lost 3 bases, J lost 8 bases, and 10 bases lay in between. The CDR3 spans 11 residues. CDR3 DNA sequence: TGCAGTGCTAGTCAGGGGTCGGGCTACACCTTC. Translation: CSASQGSGYTF.

This clone was picked up a small number of times. The genes are TRBV10-1 and TRBJ1-1; 7 nucleotides line up with TRBD1. V trimming: 6 bases; J trimming: 2 bases; junction bases outside the gene matches: 3. Germline CDR1 and CDR2: WNHNN and SYGVQD (reference sequence). The CDR3 sequence is 13 residues long. The CDR3 here is CASRTGINTEAFF. The CDR3, as DNA: TGCGCCAGCAGGACAGGGATTAACACTGAAGCTTTCTTT.

This clone was recorded a few times. The V call is TRBV6-5, the J call TRBJ1-1, with D uncertain. The length of the CDR3 is 14 residues. The germline CDR1 and CDR2 sequences are MNHEY and SVGAGI. The V gene lost 6 bases and the J gene lost 0 bases, with 11 bases spanning the gap. The CDR3 loop is CASSPFGMNTEAFF. Here the CDR3 DNA reads TGTGCCAGCAGCCCATTCGGGATGAACACTGAAGCTTTCTTT.

The chain links TRBV9 to TRBJ2-1; 8 bases line up with TRBD2. V lost 0 bases to trimming and J lost 9 bases; unmatched junction nucleotides: 14. This CDR3 has 17 amino acids. Germline V gene sequence: CDR1 SGDLS, CDR2 YYNGEE. The CDR3 is CASSVALLAAAGAEQFF. DNA for the CDR3: TGTGCCAGCAGCGTAGCGTTATTAGCGGCAGCGGGGGCTGAGCAGTTCTTC.

The chain links TRBV27 to TRBJ1-5, with a weak D call TRBD1 (6 bases). Trimming stripped 7 bases from V and 7 bases from J, with 14 bases between. Germline V gene sequence: CDR1 MNHEY, CDR2 SMNVEV (reference sequence). The CDR3 is 13 residues long. The DNA of the CDR3 is TGTGCCAGCACCACCGGCGGGGGCCAGCCCCAGCATTTT. Its translation: CASTTGGGQPQHF.

This clone was counted a few times. V gene TRBV5-6 combines with J gene TRBJ1-5; tentatively, D is TRBD1 (5 bases). CDR3 size: 15 residues. Germline assignment: CDR1 SGHDT and CDR2 YYEEEE. V was trimmed by 3 bases and J by 6 bases, leaving 16 bases between them. The CDR3, as DNA: TGTGCCAGCAGCTGGGGGGTCGGGGGTGGTCAGCCCCAGCATTTT. Translating gives CASSWGVGGGQPQHF.